This paragraph covers one T cell receptor beta chain sequence. The data are from a study of CD8+ T cells in alopecia areata. Extracted from the samples, RNA was reverse transcribed into cDNA to serve as the sequencing template. Method: immunoSEQ multiplex PCR; TCRdb's copy keeps in-frame clones and lacks some. The repertoire holds 120,000 or so clones, with over 60% as singletons. CDR3 size: 13 residues. CDR1 is SGHRS and CDR2 is YFSETQ in the germline V gene. With V trimmed by 4 bases and J by 5 bases, 3 bases remained unmatched. As to treatment: oral pan-JAK inhibitor, 5-10 mg twice daily. Punch biopsies of lesional scalp, plus peripheral blood, were taken from alopecia areata patients. Using a FACSAria, the CD4+ and CD8+ T cells were sorted from the PBMCs.

Specimen: CD4+ T cells sorted from blood, collected at week 4, from a patient treated with tofacitinib. This sequence originates from a human donor with alopecia areata. The chain joins TRBV5-1 to TRBJ2-5; 9 nucleotides line up with TRBD2. In nucleotides, the CDR3 is TGCGCCAGCAGCGGACTAGCGAGGGAGACCCAGTACTTC. It encodes CASSGLARETQYF.